These 26 T cell receptor beta chains were all obtained from the same sample, sequenced in a study of vaccination and CD4 T cells after COVID-19. These receptors have no identified antigens. Sequencing of DNA taken from cultured CD4+ T cells relied on the Oncomine TCR Beta short-read assay. One entry per CDR3 protein results from TCRdb running MiXCR on the PCR reads. The sample holds about 14,000 distinct CDR3 sequences, 45% to 55% seen once. Stated treatment: roughly 10-day PBMC culture with coronavirus spike peptide pools or control peptides (ViraFEST assay). The sequenced sample was CD4+ T cells from blood, cultured in vitro. These TCRs come from a human donor who had recovered from COVID-19.

This clonotype was counted a few times. The chain links TRBV20-1 to TRBJ2-1; D tentatively reads TRBD1 or TRBD2 (5 bases each). CDR1 and CDR2 from the germline V gene are DFQATT and SNEGSKA (reference sequence). Between the trimmed V and J ends, which lost 3 bases and 4 bases, there was a span of 16 bases. CDR3 length equals 15 residues. The CDR3 reads CSASDSKTIYNEQFF. CDR3 bases: TGCAGTGCTAGTGACAGTAAGACTATTTACAATGAGCAGTTCTTC.

This clonotype was picked up one time. CDR3 amino acids: CASSPDGTGQPPYNEQFF. The CDR3 nucleotides are TGTGCCAGCAGCCCTGACGGGACGGGGCAGCCTCCCTACAATGAGCAGTTCTTC. The gene calls are TRBV6-4 and TRBJ2-1; D tentatively reads TRBD1 or TRBD2 (5 bases each). The CDR3 has 18 residues. Germline loops: CDR1 MRHNA, CDR2 SNTAGT. With 6 bases removed from V and 2 bases from J, the gap between germline ends came to 23 bases.

This clonotype was counted between two and nine times. This chain uses TRBV10-3 with TRBJ2-3, with 8 bases that match TRBD2. CDR3 length: 17 amino acids. Germline V gene lookup returns CDR1 ENHRY and CDR2 SYGVKD. V trimming: 0 bases; J trimming: 4 bases; junction bases outside the gene matches: 9. CDR3 protein: CAISESSRSGSPDTQYF. In nucleotides, the CDR3 is TGTGCCATCAGTGAGTCTTCTCGAAGCGGGAGCCCAGATACGCAGTATTTT.

This chain links TRBV27 with TRBJ2-2, with 13 positions matching TRBD2. Trimming removed 4 bases from V and 11 bases from J; junction bases left unmatched: 16. Per germline, CDR1 MNHEY and CDR2 SMNVEV (reference sequence). The CDR3 loop spans 18 amino acids. The CDR3, as DNA: TGTGCCAGCAGTTCGGCCGGGACTAGCGGGATGTTGAGCGGAGAGCTGTTTTTT. Translated: CASSSAGTSGMLSGELFF.

This chain joins TRBV15 and TRBJ1-2, with 8 bases aligning to TRBD1. Germline V gives CDR1 LNHNV, CDR2 YYDKDF (reference sequence). The CDR3 covers 14 residues. V lost 1 base, J lost 2 bases, and 0 bases stayed unmatched. CDR3 in amino acids: CATSRGQGNYGYTF. CDR3 DNA: TGTGCCACCAGCAGAGGACAGGGGAACTATGGCTACACCTTC.

This chain uses TRBV10-1 with TRBJ2-1; D remains unclear. Germline lookup yields CDR1 WNHNN and CDR2 SYGVQD (reference sequence). Trimming shortened V by 6 bases and J by 0 bases, and 6 bases separated the two germline ends. The CDR3 covers 13 residues. The CDR3 sequence: CASSLDSYNEQFF. DNA of the CDR3: TGCGCCAGCAGCCTAGACTCCTACAATGAGCAGTTCTTC.

The rearrangement uses TRBV6-1 and TRBJ2-3; D gene unclear. V lost 0 bases and J 5 bases, leaving 9 bases between the germline ends. CDR3 length: 14 residues. CDR1 and CDR2 (germline): MNHNS, SASEGT. The CDR3 region is CASSEALEIDTQYF. The DNA of the CDR3 is TGTGCCAGCAGTGAAGCGCTAGAAATAGATACGCAGTATTTT.

Only a few counts were recorded for this clonotype. V and J are TRBV20-1 and TRBJ1-5; TRBD1 aligns across 7 bases. After removal of 3 bases from V and 3 bases from J, the junction contained 8 bases not matched to a gene. This CDR3 region has 15 residues. The germline gives CDR1 DFQATT, CDR2 SNEGSKA (reference sequence). The CDR3 coding sequence is TGCAGTGCTAGGCGTCGACAGGGTCTCAATCAGCCCCAGCATTTT. Translation: CSARRRQGLNQPQHF.

This chain joins TRBV9 and TRBJ2-1; D unclear. Looked up from germline, CDR1 is SGDLS and CDR2 is YYNGEE. The CDR3 totals 15 residues. V shed 0 bases and J shed 9 bases, with 16 bases lying between them. CDR3 residues: CASSVEARSHREQFF. CDR3 sequence (DNA): TGTGCCAGCAGCGTAGAGGCCCGCAGTCACCGTGAGCAGTTCTTC.

This clonotype was seen more than once but under ten times. V usage is TRBV27 and J usage is TRBJ1-6, with 8 nucleotides matching TRBD1. This CDR3 has 14 residues. Germline assignment: CDR1 MNHEY and CDR2 SMNVEV (reference sequence). V was pared by 7 bases and J by 10 bases, with 9 bases of the junction left unmatched. The CDR3 loop reads CASTTTGVGSPLHF. Here the CDR3 DNA reads TGTGCCAGCACTACGACAGGGGTGGGGTCACCCCTCCACTTT.

The chain uses TRBV2 and TRBJ1-1; maybe TRBD1 (6 bases). This CDR3 is built from 14 residues. The germline V gene encodes CDR1 SNHLY and CDR2 FYNNEI. V lost 6 bases, J lost 4 bases, and 15 bases lay in between. The CDR3 DNA follows: TGTGCCAGCAGGGAAAGCAGGGGTATCACTGAAGCTTTCTTT. This gives the protein CASRESRGITEAFF.

This rearrangement joins TRBV28 to TRBJ2-3; tentatively, D is TRBD2 (7 bases). The V end lost 2 bases, the J end lost 6 bases, and 24 bases lay between the germline ends. The CDR3 has 18 residues. Germline lookup yields CDR1 MDHEN and CDR2 SYDVKM. In DNA, the CDR3 is TGTGCCAGCAGTTTAGCCCGGGGGGCTAGCCTTGGGACGGATACGCAGTATTTT. Protein product: CASSLARGASLGTDTQYF. Looking up the rest from reference TRBV28 and TRBJ2-3 gives the full variable domain: DVKVTQSSRYLVKRTGEKVFLECVQDMDHENMFWYRQDPGLGLRLIYFSYDVKMKEKGDIPEGYSVSREKKERFSLILESASTNQTSMYLCASSLARGASLGTDTQYFGPGTRLTVL.

The chain recombines TRBV7-6 with TRBJ1-1; 10 bases align to TRBD1. This CDR3 comprises 14 residues. From germline, CDR1 is SGHVS and CDR2 FNYEAQ. Trimming at V came to 5 bases and at J to 3 bases, leaving 3 bases not matched to a gene. CDR3 DNA sequence: TGTGCCAGCAGCCTCGGACAGGGGGACACTGAAGCTTTCTTT. This gives the protein CASSLGQGDTEAFF.

The chain uses TRBV7-9 and TRBJ2-1; perhaps TRBD1 as D (5 bases). V lost 3 bases to trimming and J lost 6 bases, with 9 bases between them. The germline V gene has CDR1 SEHNR and CDR2 FQNEAQ (reference sequence). The CDR3 is 13 residues long. CDR3 bases: TGTGCCAGCAGCTTGTTGGGGCCCAATGAGCAGTTCTTC. This gives the protein CASSLLGPNEQFF.

This clonotype showed up just a few times. The V call is TRBV2, the J call TRBJ2-6; D unresolved. In germline, CDR1 is SNHLY, CDR2 FYNNEI. Trimming took 6 bases from V and 4 from J, leaving 4 bases between them. The CDR3 length is 12 residues. CDR3 sequence reads: CASRTGANVLTF. In nucleotides, the CDR3 is TGTGCCAGCAGAACCGGGGCCAACGTCCTGACTTTC. The full variable domain, its missing parts supplied by reference TRBV2 and TRBJ2-6, is EPEVTQTPSHQVTQMGQEVILRCVPISNHLYFYWYRQILGQKVEFLVSFYNNEISEKSEIFDDQFSVERPDGSNFTLKIRSTKLEDSAMYFCASRTGANVLTFGAGSRLTVL.

V usage is TRBV12-3 or TRBV12-4 and J usage is TRBJ1-1, with D hard to call. The CDR3 runs 11 residues. The V gene lost 3 bases and the J gene lost 4 bases, with 3 bases spanning the gap. CDR3 sequence reads: CASSLGTEAFF. CDR3 nucleotide sequence: TGTGCCAGCAGTTTGGGCACTGAAGCTTTCTTT.

The V gene is TRBV6-2 or TRBV6-3, the J gene TRBJ2-2, with TRBD1 matching over 7 bases. Losses at the gene ends were 10 bases for V and 3 bases for J; bases not matched to a gene: 8. The CDR3 spans 14 residues. The germline V gene has CDR1 MNHEY and CDR2 SVGEGT. This chain's CDR3 is CATQDRADTGELFF. CDR3 bases: TGTGCCACCCAAGACAGGGCGGACACCGGGGAGCTGTTTTTT.

The chain couples TRBV2 to TRBJ1-1; no clear D gene. Germline V gene data show CDR1 as SNHLY and CDR2 as FYNNEI. The V and J ends lost 7 bases and 3 bases respectively, with 6 bases between them. The CDR3 extends over 11 amino acids. The CDR3 sequence: CASKIDTEAFF. DNA for the CDR3: TGTGCCAGCAAAATCGACACTGAAGCTTTCTTT.

The chain is built from TRBV7-9 and TRBJ1-2; the D is unclear. CDR1 and CDR2 from the germline V gene are SEHNR and FQNEAQ (reference sequence). The CDR3 covers 14 residues. Trimming removed 5 bases at V and 2 bases at J, with 12 bases between. The CDR3 sequence is CASSPPRPNYGYTF. CDR3 coding DNA: TGTGCCAGCAGCCCGCCTAGACCCAACTATGGCTACACCTTC.

V is TRBV20-1 and J is TRBJ2-3; the D is unclear. This CDR3 is built from 13 residues. Between the trimmed V and J ends, which lost 7 bases and 2 bases, there was a span of 13 bases. Germline V gene data show CDR1 as DFQATT and CDR2 as SNEGSKA (reference sequence). CDR3 bases: TGCAGTGTCAAGGGTGTCACCACAGATACGCAGTATTTT. This encodes CSVKGVTTDTQYF.

In its sample, this clonotype was seen a few times. The chain carries TRBV6-1 and TRBJ1-2; D remains ambiguous. CDR3 length: 14 amino acids. V was shortened by 6 bases and J by 2 bases, with 13 bases between the two germline ends. Germline V gene data show CDR1 as MNHNS and CDR2 as SASEGT. Here the CDR3 DNA reads TGTGCCAGCAGCGAGGGAGGATCCAACTATGGCTACACCTTC. Translation: CASSEGGSNYGYTF.

V gene TRBV6-2 or TRBV6-3 combines with J gene TRBJ2-2; D gene ambiguous. Germline V CDR1 and CDR2: MNHEY, SVGEGT. The V gene lost 6 bases and the J gene lost 8 bases, with 7 bases spanning the gap. The CDR3 has 11 residues. The CDR3 coding sequence is TGTGCCAGCAGCCAATCAGGGGAGCTGTTTTTT. This sequence encodes CASSQSGELFF.

This sequence joins TRBV20-1 and TRBJ1-5; D is uncertain. Germline V gene data show CDR1 as DFQATT and CDR2 as SNEGSKA (reference sequence). Trimming stripped 1 base from V and 6 bases from J, with 10 bases between. The CDR3 length is 13 residues. For the CDR3, the DNA is TGCAGTGCTAGAGGGTCAGAGGCTCAGCCCCAGCATTTT. It codes for CSARGSEAQPQHF.

The rearrangement joins TRBV7-2 to TRBJ2-5; TRBD1 matches 11 bases. Germline CDR1 and CDR2: SGHTA and FQGNSA. The CDR3 loop spans 16 amino acids. V lost 2 bases and J lost 4; bases outside the gene matches: 6. As DNA, the CDR3 is TGTGCCAGCAGCTTAAGGCGGACAGGGGGCGTAGAGACCCAGTACTTC. This translates into CASSLRRTGGVETQYF.

This clonotype was observed a few times. This chain links TRBV5-8 with TRBJ1-5; a possible D gene is TRBD1 (6 bases). Per the germline V gene, CDR1 is SGHTS and CDR2 is YDEGEE. V lost 4 bases and J lost 4, with 12 bases in between. The CDR3 is made up of 14 amino acids. This CDR3 is CASSPGQMNQPQHF. As DNA, the CDR3 is TGTGCCAGCAGCCCCGGACAGATGAATCAGCCCCAGCATTTT.

This clonotype was detected only a few times. V and J are TRBV20-1 and TRBJ2-4; 7 bases match TRBD1. J gave up 2 bases and V 1 base, and 20 bases lay outside the gene matches. Per the germline V gene, CDR1 is DFQATT and CDR2 is SNEGSKA (reference sequence). The CDR3 is made up of 20 amino acids. As DNA, the CDR3 is TGCAGTGCTAGAGTTATCGTTCGAGCACTAGGGGGCGAGACCAAAAACATTCAGTACTTC. Its protein is CSARVIVRALGGETKNIQYF.